These 2 T cell receptor beta chains share one sample of origin, sequenced in a study of blood T cells in healthy people across ages. For the second PCR, which ran for about 6 to 11 cycles, a sample-barcoded 5' primer and a J-beta primer mix were used. Via MiXCR, TCRdb re-called the 5' RACE reads, giving one row per CDR3 protein. The sample lists 850,000 or so distinct CDR3 sequences; about 28% were seen once. Sequenced sample: blood. These receptor sequences come from a woman of 80 years or more in good health.

The chain couples TRBV5-1 to TRBJ2-3; perhaps TRBD2 as D (7 bases). Germline V gene sequence: CDR1 SGHRS, CDR2 YFSETQ. The germline V and J ends were trimmed by 3 bases and 5 bases, with 16 bases remaining between them. The CDR3 extends over 15 amino acids. The CDR3 DNA reads TGCGCCAGCAGCTGGAGGGGGGGGCAGGAAGATACGCAGTATTTT. The encoded protein is CASSWRGGQEDTQYF. Full variable domain (rest looked up from reference TRBV5-1 and TRBJ2-3): KAGVTQTPRYLIKTRGQQVTLSCSPISGHRSVSWYQQTPGQGLQFLFEYFSETQRNKGNFPGRFSGRQFSNSRSEMNVSTLELGDSALYLCASSWRGGQEDTQYFGPGTRLTVL.

This clonotype was counted ten times or more. The chain recombines TRBV20-1 with TRBJ1-5; possible D gene TRBD1, 5 bases. The CDR3 has 14 residues. Trimming cost V 0 bases and J 2 bases, with 8 bases left between them. The germline V gene has CDR1 DFQATT and CDR2 SNEGSKA (reference sequence). The CDR3 loop is CSARDQTGNQPQHF. For the CDR3, the DNA is TGCAGTGCTAGAGATCAGACAGGCAATCAGCCCCAGCATTTT.